These T cell receptor beta chains were read from a single sample in a study of T-cell memory formation after mild COVID-19. Each CDR3 protein is one row after TCRdb ran MiXCR on the 5' RACE reads. Among around 390,000 distinct CDR3 sequences, approximately 15% were seen once, and the ten largest hold under 25%. The sequenced sample consisted of PBMCs or a T cell subset sorted from them (not recorded which). Receptors were obtained from a man younger than 35 who had mild COVID-19 (a few samples of this study predate the infection). Cell type and time point are not known. CDR3s include the opening cysteine and the closing phenylalanine or tryptophan. The order of the fields is D gene, V gene, clone size, CDR3 length, J gene, CDR3 DNA, CDR3 protein. The D gene is left open where the match is weak. Size is stated for part of the rows, as once, few or many counts, or as a class when the clone is expanded.

D: TRBD2; V: TRBV30; size: many; length: 12; J: TRBJ2-5; DNA: TGTGCCGGACGACTAGCAGCAGAGACCCAGTACTTC; CDR3: CAGRLAAETQYF
D: TRBD2; V: TRBV11-2; size: few; length: 16; J: TRBJ2-3; DNA: TGTGCCAGCAGCTTATTAGCGGGGGGGATCACAGATACGCAGTATTTT; CDR3: CASSLLAGGITDTQYF
D: TRBD1; V: TRBV7-9; size: -; length: 15; J: TRBJ2-4; DNA: TGTGCCAGCAGACCTACAGGGGGGCGGAAAAACATTCAGTACTTC; CDR3: CASRPTGGRKNIQYF
D: -; V: TRBV6-1; size: -; length: 14; J: TRBJ2-2; DNA: TGTGCCAGCGCGGGACTCCCGAACACCGGGGAGCTGTTTTTT; CDR3: CASAGLPNTGELFF
D: TRBD1; V: TRBV7-2; size: -; length: 14; J: TRBJ2-7; DNA: TGTGCCAGCAGCCCGCAACAGGGGGCCTACGAGCAGTACTTC; CDR3: CASSPQQGAYEQYF
D: -; V: TRBV18; size: few; length: 13; J: TRBJ1-2; DNA: TGTGCCAGCTCACCACCCAAAAACTATGGCTACACCTTC; CDR3: CASSPPKNYGYTF
D: TRBD1; V: TRBV6-6; size: -; length: 17; J: TRBJ1-1; DNA: TGTGCCAGCAGTTACTCGGACAGGGGGCGGTGGAACACTGAAGCTTTCTTT; CDR3: CASSYSDRGRWNTEAFF
D: TRBD1; V: TRBV4-2; size: few; length: 17; J: TRBJ1-6; DNA: TGTGCCAGCAGCCAGGGTCGGGACAGGCTTTACCCACTACCCCTCCACTTT; CDR3: CASSQGRDRLYPLPLHF
D: -; V: TRBV6-5; size: -; length: 13; J: TRBJ2-7; DNA: TGTGCCAGCAGTTATGCGGAGGGCTACGAGCAGTACTTC; CDR3: CASSYAEGYEQYF
D: -; V: TRBV29-1; size: few; length: 14; J: TRBJ1-5; DNA: TGCAGCGTCGTGACAGATTATAGCAATCAGCCCCAGCATTTT; CDR3: CSVVTDYSNQPQHF
D: TRBD1; V: TRBV6-1; size: -; length: 13; J: TRBJ2-7; DNA: TGTGCCGGAAAAAAGCAGGGGGCCCACGAGCAGTACTTC; CDR3: CAGKKQGAHEQYF
D: TRBD1; V: TRBV7-2; size: -; length: 16; J: TRBJ1-3; DNA: TGTGCCAGCAGCTTAGGGGGGACAGGGACAGGAAACACCATATATTTT; CDR3: CASSLGGTGTGNTIYF
D: -; V: TRBV6-2/TRBV6-3; size: -; length: 15; J: TRBJ2-3; DNA: TGTGCCAGCAGTTACTCGAGTGGAATCACAGATACGCAGTATTTT; CDR3: CASSYSSGITDTQYF
D: TRBD1; V: TRBV5-5; size: few; length: 14; J: TRBJ2-7; DNA: TGTGCCAGCAGCTTGATGACAGGGGTAGGCGAGCAGTACTTC; CDR3: CASSLMTGVGEQYF
D: TRBD1; V: TRBV3-1; size: few; length: 11; J: TRBJ2-3; DNA: TGTGCCAGCAGCCACGGGACAGAGCAGTATTTT; CDR3: CASSHGTEQYF
D: -; V: TRBV7-2; size: few; length: 12; J: TRBJ2-2; DNA: TGTGCCAGCAGCTTAGACTACGGGGAGCTGTTTTTT; CDR3: CASSLDYGELFF
D: TRBD1; V: TRBV19; size: -; length: 12; J: TRBJ1-2; DNA: TGTGCCAGTACTGAGGACAGGCGGGGCTACACCTTC; CDR3: CASTEDRRGYTF
D: TRBD2; V: TRBV11-2; size: -; length: 17; J: TRBJ2-3; DNA: TGTGCCAGCAGCTTAGATCTCGTCCGGGGGGGCATGAATACGCAGTATTTT; CDR3: CASSLDLVRGGMNTQYF
D: -; V: TRBV18; size: few; length: 14; J: TRBJ1-1; DNA: TGTGCCAGCTCACCAAGCGGGGGCCTCACTGAAGCTTTCTTT; CDR3: CASSPSGGLTEAFF
D: -; V: TRBV20-1; size: few; length: 13; J: TRBJ1-5; DNA: TGCAGTGCGACCGCGACCGCGAATCAGCCCCAGCATTTT; CDR3: CSATATANQPQHF
D: -; V: TRBV29-1; size: few; length: 12; J: TRBJ2-5; DNA: TGCAGCGTCGGACAGTCTAAAGAGACCCAGTACTTC; CDR3: CSVGQSKETQYF
D: TRBD1; V: TRBV7-2; size: many; length: 17; J: TRBJ2-7; DNA: TGTGCCAGCAGCTTAGCCACGGGACAGGGGAATCCTCTGGAGCAGTACTTC; CDR3: CASSLATGQGNPLEQYF
D: -; V: TRBV19; size: -; length: 14; J: TRBJ2-7; DNA: TGTGCCAGAACGGACAGCGCTAACTCCTACGAGCAGTACTTC; CDR3: CARTDSANSYEQYF
D: -; V: TRBV6-5; size: -; length: 12; J: TRBJ1-1; DNA: TGTGCCAGCACCTCTCGCTCCCGGGGAGCTTTCTTT; CDR3: CASTSRSRGAFF
D: TRBD1; V: TRBV4-2; size: few; length: 15; J: TRBJ1-1; DNA: TGTGCCAGCAGCGTTCCCGGGACAGTGAACACTGAAGCTTTCTTT; CDR3: CASSVPGTVNTEAFF
D: -; V: TRBV6-1; size: few; length: 14; J: TRBJ1-4; DNA: TGTGCCAGCAGGTGGGGGCCAACTAATGAAAAACTGTTTTTT; CDR3: CASRWGPTNEKLFF
D: -; V: TRBV20-1; size: few; length: 14; J: TRBJ2-3; DNA: TGCAGTGCCGGGGACCCCGCGACGGCAGATACGCAGTATTTT; CDR3: CSAGDPATADTQYF
D: TRBD1; V: TRBV9; size: few; length: 19; J: TRBJ1-6; DNA: TGTGCCAGCAGCGTAGGGTGGATGGGGGACAGGTGGGGTCTCTCACCCCTCCACTTT; CDR3: CASSVGWMGDRWGLSPLHF
D: TRBD1; V: TRBV7-6; size: few; length: 13; J: TRBJ2-1; DNA: TGTGCCAGCAGCACGGGACAGGGAGACGAGCAGTTCTTC; CDR3: CASSTGQGDEQFF
D: -; V: TRBV20-1; size: -; length: 13; J: TRBJ1-5; DNA: TGCAGTGCTACACAGGGAAATAGCCAGCCCCAGCATTTT; CDR3: CSATQGNSQPQHF
D: -; V: TRBV9; size: -; length: 19; J: TRBJ2-1; DNA: TGTGCCAGCAGCGCCACCCTAGGGAGACAGATTGATAGTACCGATGAGCAGTTCTTC; CDR3: CASSATLGRQIDSTDEQFF
D: -; V: TRBV6-4; size: many; length: 13; J: TRBJ2-3; DNA: TGTGCCAGCAGTGGGAACCCAACAGATACGCAGTATTTT; CDR3: CASSGNPTDTQYF
D: -; V: TRBV2; size: -; length: 13; J: TRBJ2-5; DNA: TGTGCCAGCAGGGAAAGGGAAGGAGAGACCCAGTACTTC; CDR3: CASREREGETQYF
D: TRBD1; V: TRBV5-1; size: few; length: 16; J: TRBJ1-1; DNA: TGCGCCAGCAGCTTGTCAGTCACGCAGGGGGCCCCTGAAGCTTTCTTT; CDR3: CASSLSVTQGAPEAFF
D: -; V: TRBV6-1; size: few; length: 13; J: TRBJ2-5; DNA: TGTGCCAGCAGTTCCCCGACCCAAGAGACCCAGTACTTC; CDR3: CASSSPTQETQYF
D: TRBD2; V: TRBV10-1; size: -; length: 17; J: TRBJ2-3; DNA: TGCGCCAGCAGTTCGAATGGGAGGGGACTCGAATTAGATACGCAGTATTTT; CDR3: CASSSNGRGLELDTQYF
D: TRBD1; V: TRBV5-6; size: -; length: 21; J: TRBJ2-7; DNA: TGTGCCAGCAGCGCTGAAACAGGAAGTACCGGGACAGAGATATTAAGGAACGAGCAGTACTTC; CDR3: CASSAETGSTGTEILRNEQYF
D: TRBD1; V: TRBV20-1; size: few; length: 15; J: TRBJ2-5; DNA: TGCAGTGCTCTGTTCGGGACAGGGGGTTATGAGACCCAGTACTTC; CDR3: CSALFGTGGYETQYF
D: -; V: TRBV2; size: -; length: 15; J: TRBJ1-5; DNA: TGTGCCAGCAGTGTACAGGGACTGGGCAATCAGCCCCAGCATTTT; CDR3: CASSVQGLGNQPQHF
D: -; V: TRBV5-1; size: -; length: 14; J: TRBJ2-3; DNA: TGCGCCAGCAGCCGAAGCGGGAGCACAGATACGCAGTATTTT; CDR3: CASSRSGSTDTQYF
D: TRBD2; V: TRBV7-2; size: -; length: 18; J: TRBJ2-3; DNA: TGTGCCAGCAGCTTTTCCCACACTAGCGGGGGAAGCACAGATACGCAGTATTTT; CDR3: CASSFSHTSGGSTDTQYF
D: -; V: TRBV18; size: -; length: 15; J: TRBJ2-5; DNA: TGTGCCAGCTCAACCGGGACACACAGCCGTGAGACCCAGTACTTC; CDR3: CASSTGTHSRETQYF
D: -; V: TRBV6-2/TRBV6-3; size: -; length: 14; J: TRBJ2-1; DNA: TGTGCCAGCAGTTACGAGGGCAGGTACAATGAGCAGTTCTTC; CDR3: CASSYEGRYNEQFF